This TCR beta chain derives from a study of T cells in Graves' hyperthyroidism and ophthalmopathy. Overall study: Any treatment followed the collection of peripheral blood at initial diagnosis.

The hyperthyroidism was newly diagnosed and had lasted under 2 months; the patients were aged 18 to 65. Study-wide results and caveats: Blood also showed most of the thyroid clonotypes that were expanded above 0.001. The authors' 13 V-J model separated ophthalmopathy from stable hyperthyroidism.

This CDR3 has 14 residues. V lost 4 bases, J lost 2 bases, and 9 bases lay in between. Germline CDR1 MNHEY, CDR2 SVGAGI. This clonotype was detected many times. The antigen remains unidentified. RNA transcripts served as the template for amplifying TCR beta CDR3 regions. HTBI primers drove first-round RT-PCR of the TCR CDR3. TCRdb reanalysed the multiplex PCR reads using MiXCR and keeps one entry per CDR3 protein. The repertoire has 450,000 to 650,000 distinct CDR3 sequences, under 25% of them found once; the top ten carry around 27%. Sequencing used blood. The rearrangement links TRBV6-5 to TRBJ1-3; D remains ambiguous. This receptor was obtained from a man between 18 and 29 years old with Graves' hyperthyroidism. CDR3 amino acids: CASSSSGTGNTIYF. CDR3 nucleotide sequence: TGTGCCAGCAGTTCCTCGGGAACTGGAAACACCATATATTTT.